This T cell receptor (beta chain) was found in a study of neurological immune-mediated disorders. Broader study findings: Expanded clones shared no CDR3 amino acid sequences across subjects, suggesting private repertoires in all groups.

This CDR3 comprises 17 residues. CDR1 is MGHRA, CDR2 YSYEKL, per germline. V dropped 0 bases and J dropped 4 bases, with 19 bases sitting between them. TCRdb used MiXCR to reprocess the 5' RACE reads, holding one entry per CDR3 protein. The table has fewer than 55,000 distinct CDR3 sequences, 12% seen once. This clonotype has a count of ten or more. Antigen: not known. Regarding time point: longitudinal time-point 3. This TCR derives from a male donor with HTLV-1-associated myelopathy (HAM/TSP). Sample: PBMCs. This chain uses TRBV4-1 with TRBJ2-7; a possible D gene is TRBD1 (6 bases). DNA for the CDR3: TGCGCCAGCAGCCAAGATTATCGGACAGCAGAACCTTACGAGCAGTACTTC. It codes for CASSQDYRTAEPYEQYF.